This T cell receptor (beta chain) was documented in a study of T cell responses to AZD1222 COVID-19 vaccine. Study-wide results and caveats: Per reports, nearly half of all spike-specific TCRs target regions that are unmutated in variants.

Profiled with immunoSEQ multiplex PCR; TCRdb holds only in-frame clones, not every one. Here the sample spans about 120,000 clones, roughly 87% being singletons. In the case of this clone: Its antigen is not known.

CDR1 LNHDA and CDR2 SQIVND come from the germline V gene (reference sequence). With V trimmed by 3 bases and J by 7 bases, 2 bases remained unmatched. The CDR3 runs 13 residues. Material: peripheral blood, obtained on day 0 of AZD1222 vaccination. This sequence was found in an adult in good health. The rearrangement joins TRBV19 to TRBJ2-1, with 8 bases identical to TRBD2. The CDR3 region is CASSMGGRNEQFF. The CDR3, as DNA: TGTGCCAGTAGTATGGGCGGGAGGAATGAGCAGTTCTTC.